Sequencing of this T cell receptor beta chain was carried out in a study of T cell changes during pregnancy in multiple sclerosis. Profiling relied on immunoSEQ multiplex PCR, and the TCRdb table lists in-frame clones only, not all of them. This sample yields about 100,000 clones, of which around 93% are seen a single time; over 0.7% belongs to the top ten. Germline CDR1 MNHNS, CDR2 SASEGT. V was clipped by 4 bases and J by 1 base, with 11 bases between them. CDR3 length equals 15 residues. The V gene is TRBV6-1, the J gene TRBJ1-5, with D tentatively TRBD1 (6 bases). The source is a female donor with multiple sclerosis, enrolled in a pregnancy study. This material consisted of peripheral blood, taken before pregnancy. The CDR3 nucleotides are TGTGCCAGCAGTGGACAAACAGGGAGCAATCAGCCCCAGCATTTT. Its protein product is CASSGQTGSNQPQHF.